Reported below is one T cell receptor (beta chain). CD45RO negativity and positive selection for CCR7 defined naive CD8 cells, a population that excluded terminally differentiated effector memory CD45RA+ cells. Assay: immunoSEQ multiplex PCR; the TCRdb copy retains only in-frame clones and omits some. This sample has about 1,800,000 clones, with about 94% found just once. The sample is drawn from a study of shared clonotypes between healthy human individuals. Study-level background: The study used three CD4 naive, three CD4 memory, two CD8 naive and one CD8 memory plate per donor.

This CDR3 is built from 14 residues. Trimming removed 5 bases at V and 5 bases at J, with 16 bases between. Germline loops: CDR1 SNHLY, CDR2 FYNNEI. The rearrangement uses TRBV2 and TRBJ2-7, with D tentatively TRBD1 (6 bases). The sequenced sample was naive CD8+ T cells sorted from blood. This sequence originates from a young man in good health. The CDR3 sequence is CASSPDRFGDEQYF. CDR3 nucleotide sequence: TGTGCCAGCAGTCCAGACAGGTTCGGGGACGAGCAGTACTTC.